This TCR beta chain originates from a study of cytomegalovirus exposure and HLA in healthy donors. Overall study results and limits: The authors confirmed in vitro that a few CMV-associated chains were specific for CMV antigens. A missense variant in DCLRE1C was later tied to TCR beta V- and J-gene trimming.

Details on this clone: Its antigen is not known.

CDR3 length: 13 amino acids. Per germline, CDR1 SGHDT and CDR2 YYEEEE. Losses at the gene ends were 6 bases for V and 10 bases for J; bases not matched to a gene: 7. PCR was performed using 60 Vbeta and 13 Jbeta primers. Method: immunoSEQ multiplex PCR; TCRdb's copy keeps in-frame clones and lacks some. The sample yields 100,000 to 120,000 clones, less than 85% seen once. The chain carries TRBV5-6 and TRBJ1-6; 7 nucleotides match TRBD1. The sequencing sample was made of PBMCs. The clonotype originates from a man aged 40-49 years in good health and CMV-seropositive. CDR3 amino acids: CASMDRRYSPLHF. DNA for the CDR3: TGTGCCAGCATGGACAGGAGATACTCACCCCTCCACTTT.